The present T cell receptor beta chain was sequenced within a study of blood T cell repertoires in COVID-19. On the study more broadly: Collection of acute and convalescent COVID-19 samples took place in the United States, Italy and Spain. The cDNA or gDNA used as material had been derived from T cells, B-cell-depleted T cells, or PBMCs.

Original processing methods: Scientists estimated how many nucleated cells there were by amplifying reference gene primers. Only in-frame clones appear in the TCRdb table, and some are missing; sequencing was by immunoSEQ multiplex PCR. Clone size and the V and J calls come from that table; the DNA yielded D and trimming. The sample records roughly 410,000 clones, 70% to 90% being singletons. CDR1 SGHRS and CDR2 YFSETQ come from the germline V gene. Trimming left V 2 bases short and J 8 bases short, with 13 bases between. The CDR3 is made up of 13 amino acids. Sequencing input: peripheral blood. This receptor was taken from a man between 35 and 55 years old with acute or convalescent COVID-19. This chain joins TRBV5-1 and TRBJ1-2, with D possibly matching TRBD1 (5 bases). The CDR3 DNA reads TGCGCCAGCAGCTTTGGAGGGGCCGGGGGCTACACCTTC. Translated, it gives CASSFGGAGGYTF.